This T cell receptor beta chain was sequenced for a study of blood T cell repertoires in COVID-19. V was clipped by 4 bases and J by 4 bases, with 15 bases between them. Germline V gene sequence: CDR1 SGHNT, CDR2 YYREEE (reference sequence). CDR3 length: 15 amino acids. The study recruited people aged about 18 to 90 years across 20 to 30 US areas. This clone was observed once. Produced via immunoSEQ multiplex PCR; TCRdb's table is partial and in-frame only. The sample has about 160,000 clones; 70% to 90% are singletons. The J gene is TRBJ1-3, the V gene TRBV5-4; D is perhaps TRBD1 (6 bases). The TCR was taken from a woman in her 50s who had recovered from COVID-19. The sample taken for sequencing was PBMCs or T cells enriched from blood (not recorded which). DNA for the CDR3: TGTGCCAGCAGCACCTACAGGGCTGGGGGAAACACCATATATTTT. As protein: CASSTYRAGGNTIYF.